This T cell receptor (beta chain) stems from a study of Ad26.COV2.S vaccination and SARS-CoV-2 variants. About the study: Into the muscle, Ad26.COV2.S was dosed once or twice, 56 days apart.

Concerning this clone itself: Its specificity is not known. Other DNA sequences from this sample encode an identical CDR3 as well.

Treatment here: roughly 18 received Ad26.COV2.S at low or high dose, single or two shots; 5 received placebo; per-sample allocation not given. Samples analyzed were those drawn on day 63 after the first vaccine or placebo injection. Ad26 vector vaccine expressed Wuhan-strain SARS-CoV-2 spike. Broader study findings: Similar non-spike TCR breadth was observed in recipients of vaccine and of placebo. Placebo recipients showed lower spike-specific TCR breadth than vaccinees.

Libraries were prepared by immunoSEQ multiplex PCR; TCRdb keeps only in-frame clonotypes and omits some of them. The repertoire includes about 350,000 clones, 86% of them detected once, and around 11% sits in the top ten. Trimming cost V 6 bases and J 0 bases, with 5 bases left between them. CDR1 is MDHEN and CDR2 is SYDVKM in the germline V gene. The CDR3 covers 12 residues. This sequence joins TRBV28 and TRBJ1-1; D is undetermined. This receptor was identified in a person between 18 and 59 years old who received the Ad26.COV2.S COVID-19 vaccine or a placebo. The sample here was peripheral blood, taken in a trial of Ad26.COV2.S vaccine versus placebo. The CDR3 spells CASSELNTEAFF. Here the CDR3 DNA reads TGTGCCAGCAGCGAATTGAACACTGAAGCTTTCTTT.